In its sample, the clone carrying this T cell receptor beta chain was seen a few times. Its antigen is currently unknown. This sample was included in a study of T cells in Graves' hyperthyroidism and ophthalmopathy. Whole-study findings and limits: In the analysis, a 13 V-J model separated ophthalmopathy from stable hyperthyroidism. Most thyroid clonotypes with frequency above 0.001 were detected in blood.

The study excluded patients with uncontrolled infection, other autoimmune disease, pregnancy or lactation. The source material, RNA transcripts, was used to amplify TCR beta CDR3 regions. First-round RT-PCR of the TCR CDR3 relied on the HTBI primer set. TCRdb reanalysed the multiplex PCR reads using MiXCR and keeps one entry per CDR3 protein. The repertoire includes about 660,000 distinct CDR3 sequences, nearly 45% of them detected once, and approximately 6.8% sits in the top ten. The CDR3 is 14 amino acids. Germline V CDR1 and CDR2: SNHLY, FYNNEI. The ends were cut back, 3 bases at V and 3 bases at J, with 12 bases in the middle.

The chain carries TRBV2 and TRBJ2-7; possibly TRBD1 for D (5 bases). The TCR was taken from an adult man with Graves' disease, either hyperthyroidism or ophthalmopathy (not recorded which). Sequenced input: peripheral blood or thyroid tissue (not recorded which). The CDR3 is CASSEDSQVYEQYF. The CDR3 DNA sequence: TGTGCCAGCAGTGAGGATTCACAGGTCTACGAGCAGTACTTC.